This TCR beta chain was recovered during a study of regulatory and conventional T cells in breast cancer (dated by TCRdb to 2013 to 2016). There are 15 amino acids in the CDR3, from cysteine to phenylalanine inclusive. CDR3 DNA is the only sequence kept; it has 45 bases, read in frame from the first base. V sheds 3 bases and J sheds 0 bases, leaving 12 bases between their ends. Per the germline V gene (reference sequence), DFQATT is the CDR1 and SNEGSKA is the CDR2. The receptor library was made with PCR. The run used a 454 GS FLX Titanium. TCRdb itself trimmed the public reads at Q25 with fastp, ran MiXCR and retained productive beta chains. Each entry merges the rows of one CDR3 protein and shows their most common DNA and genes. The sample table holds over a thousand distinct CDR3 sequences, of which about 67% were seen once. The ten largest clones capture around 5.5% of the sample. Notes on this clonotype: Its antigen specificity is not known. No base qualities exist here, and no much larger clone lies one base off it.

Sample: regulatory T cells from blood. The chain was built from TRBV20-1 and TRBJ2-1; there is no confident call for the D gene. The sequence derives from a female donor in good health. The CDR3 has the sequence CSASSSWSSYNEQFF. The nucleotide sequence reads TGCAGTGCTAGTAGCAGTTGGAGCTCCTACAATGAGCAGTTCTTC.